This TCR beta chain derives from a study of spatial heterogeneity in lung cancer. On each TCR cDNA molecule, a unique molecular identifier was present. A single record per CDR3 protein comes from TCRdb applying MiXCR to the 5' RACE reads. The sample holds 5,500 to 7,500 distinct CDR3 sequences, around 3.2% seen once. The length of the CDR3 is 15 residues. The V and J ends lost 4 bases and 3 bases respectively, with 13 bases between them. The germline V gene has CDR1 SGHDN and CDR2 FVKESK. At least ten counts were recorded for this clonotype. Its antigen remains unknown. General study results and limits: Mutation tallies in tumors tracked expanded intratumoral alpha and beta TCR counts. Counts for ubiquitous and regional expanded TCRs went along with ubiquitous and regional nonsynonymous mutations, respectively.

Time point reported: sample taken at primary tumor resection. Whole RNA from tumor, nontumor lung or frozen PBMC was sequenced unsorted. This chain uses TRBV14 with TRBJ2-1, with TRBD2 as a possible D gene (6 bases). This TCR was sampled from a male donor with early-stage non-small cell lung cancer. The sequencing here drew on lung tumor tissue, taken at surgery. The CDR3 bases are TGTGCCAGCAGCCGTACTAGCAGTGGCTACAATGAGCAGTTCTTC. It is translated as CASSRTSSGYNEQFF.